The sequence of this T cell receptor (beta chain) was determined in a study of blood T cell repertoires in COVID-19. About the research overall: The samples span acute and convalescent COVID-19 from the United States, Italy and Spain. PBMCs, B-cell-depleted T cells, or T cells provided the cDNA or gDNA that made up the material.

In the study's own analysis: The authors estimated nucleated cell counts from reference gene primer amplification. Using immunoSEQ multiplex PCR, the repertoire was profiled, and TCRdb retains in-frame clones only, with some absent. From that table come the V and J calls and clone size; the DNA was used to work out D and trimming. The data show 200,000 to 300,000 clones, with 70% to 85% seen just once and under 2% held by the top ten. Trimming removed 10 bases at V and 3 bases at J, with 10 bases between. CDR3 length equals 11 residues. Germline V gene lookup returns CDR1 MNHEY and CDR2 SVGAGI. This TCR derives from a woman aged 80 or older with acute or convalescent COVID-19. This sequence joins TRBV6-5 and TRBJ2-7; D is possibly TRBD1 (6 bases). Sequencing was performed on peripheral blood. In nucleotides, the CDR3 is TGTGCCACCCGGGACATCTACGAGCAGTACTTC. It is translated as CATRDIYEQYF.